The 5 T cell receptor beta chains given below trace back to one sample, sequenced in a study of tumor and adjacent non-tumor tissue in lung cancer. This sample's RNA came from whole unsorted tissue. A modified ARM-PCR protocol with three rounds of nested PCR amplified TCRbeta. TCRdb used MiXCR to reprocess the multiplex PCR reads, holding one entry per CDR3 protein. The profile shows approximately 140,000 distinct CDR3 sequences, approximately 64% of them singletons. The sequencing sample was made of lung tumor tissue. These receptors originate from a man between 60 and 75 years old with small cell lung cancer.

The J gene is TRBJ1-5, the V gene TRBV6-5, with 9 positions matching TRBD1. The J call is in doubt because the DNA end fits TRBJ2-3 better. CDR3 length: 15 residues. In germline, CDR1 is MNHEY, CDR2 SVGAGI. CDR3 loop: CASSRKTGGNQPQYF. CDR3 DNA sequence: TGTGCCAGCAGTCGGAAAACAGGGGGCAATCAACCCCAGTATTTT.

The table lists this clonotype with a few counts. The chain recombines TRBV2 with TRBJ2-7; 10 nucleotides match TRBD1. CDR3 length: 13 residues. With V trimmed by 7 bases and J by 4 bases, 4 bases remained unmatched. Per the germline V gene, CDR1 is SNHLY and CDR2 is FYNNEI. The CDR3 bases are TGTGCCAGCATGGGGACAGGGGAATACGAGCAGTACTTC. Its translation: CASMGTGEYEQYF.

The genes are TRBV4-1 and TRBJ2-3; tentatively, D is TRBD2 (6 bases). CDR3 length: 18 residues. Germline V gene lookup returns CDR1 MGHRA and CDR2 YSYEKL. Trimming took 0 bases from V and 4 from J, leaving 20 bases between them. CDR3 sequence: CASSQDLAGLANADTQYF. CDR3 DNA sequence: TGCGCCAGCAGCCAAGATCTTGCGGGACTTGCGAACGCAGATACGCAGTATTTT.

Comment on this clonotype: Given a much more abundant clone one base away, this may be a read error. This sequence joins TRBV28 and TRBJ1-1, with D maybe TRBD1 (5 bases). Trimming removed 7 bases from V and 11 bases from J, with 17 bases in between. Germline V gene lookup returns CDR1 MDHEN and CDR2 SYDVKM. The CDR3 spans 12 residues. Written as DNA, the CDR3 is TGTGCCAGCAACTCACCGGGACGCCGGGCTTTCTTT. This encodes CASNSPGRRAFF.

Details on this clonotype: The CDR3 carries no conserved terminal phenylalanine or tryptophan, so it likely arises from a read error. The V call is TRBV6-5, the J call TRBJ2-2; D unclear. V was clipped by 8 bases and J by 1 base, with 14 bases between them. Germline CDR1 MNHEY, CDR2 SVGAGI. There are 15 residues in the CDR3. For the CDR3, the DNA is TGTGCCAGCCGCGGCGTGGGTCTGAACACCGGGGAGCTGTTTTAT. The encoded protein is CASRGVGLNTGELFY.